These T cell receptor beta chains were read from a single sample in a study of chemoradiotherapy in HPV16-positive cancers. TCRdb's copy holds only in-frame clones and misses some; the assay was immunoSEQ multiplex PCR. The sample holds 250 to 300 clones, around 96% seen once. The sample in question was tumor tissue, obtained from a patient who underwent chemoradiotherapy. The origin of the receptors is a human donor with HPV-associated anogenital cancer. Both conserved end residues are part of each CDR3. D genes are given only for firm matches. Clone size is shown for a subset of rows, as once, few, many or a class of expanded clone.

CDR3 DNA,CDR3 protein,clone size,J gene,D gene,V gene
TGTGCCAGCAGTCCCACCGGGACAGGGGACGGTGACTATGGCTACACCTTC,CASSPTGTGDGDYGYTF,.,TRBJ1-2,TRBD1,TRBV28
TGTGCCATCAGTGAGTCGGGTCCCAGATCTAACACTGAAGCTTTCTTT,CAISESGPRSNTEAFF,once,TRBJ1-1,.,TRBV10-3
TGCGCCAGCAGTCAAATGCTGGGATCCGGGACTGAAGCTTTCTTT,CASSQMLGSGTEAFF,.,TRBJ1-1,.,TRBV10-2
TGCGCCAGCAGCTTGGAACCCCTCCGCCGACTAGGTTCCTACAATGAGCAGTTCTTC,CASSLEPLRRLGSYNEQFF,.,TRBJ2-1,.,TRBV5-1
TGCGCCAGCAGTGAGTCGAGACAGGGGTCAGGGTATGGCTACACCTTC,CASSESRQGSGYGYTF,few,TRBJ1-2,TRBD1,TRBV10-2
TGTGCCAGCAGCTTGCGCTGGGACCTTCAGGAGGACACTGAAGCTTTCTTT,CASSLRWDLQEDTEAFF,.,TRBJ1-1,.,TRBV5-6
TGTGCCAGCAGTTCCCTAGCGGGGGTTGCCTACGAGCAGTACTTC,CASSSLAGVAYEQYF,.,TRBJ2-7,TRBD2,TRBV28
TGTGCCAGCAGTTTACGGGGTCAGTCTAAGGGGGTCTTT,CASSLRGQSKGVF,.,TRBJ1-1,.,TRBV27
TGTGCCAGCGGAAAAGCGGGGGGACGGGAGACCTACAATGAGCAGTTCTTC,CASGKAGGRETYNEQFF,once,TRBJ2-1,TRBD2,TRBV7-6
TGTGCCAGCAGTTACTCGACGCAAGGCGCAGATACGCAGTATTTT,CASSYSTQGADTQYF,.,TRBJ2-3,.,TRBV6-5
TGCACCAGCAGCCAAGCAACACAGGGACGCTACGAGCAGTACTTC,CTSSQATQGRYEQYF,.,TRBJ2-7,.,TRBV1
TGCGCCAGCAGCGAGTTAGGGACTAGCGGGGGCACAGATACGCAGTATTTT,CASSELGTSGGTDTQYF,.,TRBJ2-3,TRBD2,TRBV5-1
TGTGCCAGCAGTTTGCCCAGCATAATCTATGGCTACACCTTC,CASSLPSIIYGYTF,.,TRBJ1-2,.,TRBV28
TGCGCCAGCAGACGGAGCAATGTCAACACCGGGGAGCTGTTTTTT,CASRRSNVNTGELFF,once,TRBJ2-2,.,TRBV5-1
TGTGCCAGCAGTGGGACTAGCGGGAGGGCCTTGGGGGAGACCCAGTACTTC,CASSGTSGRALGETQYF,.,TRBJ2-5,TRBD2,TRBV7-6
TGTGCCAGCAGCTTGAGGGCTGGAGGAAACACCATATATTTT,CASSLRAGGNTIYF,.,TRBJ1-3,.,TRBV5-6
TGCGCCAGCAGCCAAGAGGTTGGTAGGAACACTGAAGCTTTCTTT,CASSQEVGRNTEAFF,.,TRBJ1-1,.,TRBV4-1
TGTGCCAGTACCTACACAAGGACAGGGGTAAACACTGAAGCTTTCTTT,CASTYTRTGVNTEAFF,.,TRBJ1-1,TRBD1,TRBV19
TGTGCCAGCAGTTTACAGGGCCGAGAAGAGACCCAGTACTTC,CASSLQGREETQYF,once,TRBJ2-5,.,TRBV28
TGTGCCAGTAGTATTGACGGCAGAACTTACACTGAAGCTTTCTTT,CASSIDGRTYTEAFF,.,TRBJ1-1,.,TRBV19
TGTGCCAGTAGAGGGGGGGCGTTTGATGAAAAACTGTTTTTT,CASRGGAFDEKLFF,.,TRBJ1-4,.,TRBV19
TGTGCCAGCAGCCGGAACCCTAGCTACGAGCAGTACTTC,CASSRNPSYEQYF,.,TRBJ2-7,.,TRBV7-2
TGTGCCAGCAGCTTAAAAGGGCTTGACACTGAAGCTTTCTTT,CASSLKGLDTEAFF,.,TRBJ1-1,.,TRBV7-3
TGTGCCTGGAGTGAGGGACGGGACACTGAAGCTTTCTTT,CAWSEGRDTEAFF,.,TRBJ1-1,.,TRBV30
TGTGCCAGCAGTGAAGGTGGAGGAGGGGCGGGGCAGCCCCAGCATTTT,CASSEGGGGAGQPQHF,once,TRBJ1-5,.,TRBV6-1
TGTGCCAGCAGTTACCGTGGGACGGGAGCGGGCTACACCTTC,CASSYRGTGAGYTF,.,TRBJ1-2,.,TRBV6-6
TGCGCCAGCAGCTTGGAACAGGGGGGGGTCTACACCTTC,CASSLEQGGVYTF,.,TRBJ1-2,TRBD1,TRBV5-1